This T cell receptor (beta chain) was found in a study of lymphopenia after photon versus proton radiotherapy. Study observations and caveats: Proton therapy kept repertoires fairly stable, unlike photons, which gained effector/memory cells. Authors raise, but do not show, better survival with proton therapy. After the lymphocyte nadir, photon-treated repertoires showed oligoclonal expansion, especially of CD8+ Temra cells. Larger post-nadir TCR diversity loss correlated inversely with survival in deceased patients.

In the case of this clone: The antigen is not known.

Germline assignment: CDR1 SGHDN and CDR2 FVKESK. The CDR3 consists of 19 residues. With V trimmed by 4 bases and J by 0 bases, 17 bases remained unmatched. TCRdb keeps only in-frame clones here, not all; method: immunoSEQ multiplex PCR. The sample has under 35,000 clones; approximately 84% are singletons. The genes are TRBV14 and TRBJ1-1, with TRBD1 matching 7 bases. Here the sequenced sample was peripheral blood, taken from a patient treated with proton-based radiotherapy. This sequence originates from a woman aged 70-85 years with pancreatic cancer. The chain's CDR3 is CASSRLGVTGWEMNTEAFF. The CDR3 nucleotides are TGTGCCAGCAGCCGCCTGGGGGTGACAGGGTGGGAGATGAACACTGAAGCTTTCTTT. The full variable domain, completed using reference TRBV14 and TRBJ1-1, is EAGVTQFPSHSVIEKGQTVTLRCDPISGHDNLYWYRRVMGKEIKFLLHFVKESKQDESGMPNNRFLAERTGGTYSTLKVQPAELEDSGVYFCASSRLGVTGWEMNTEAFFGQGTRLTVV.